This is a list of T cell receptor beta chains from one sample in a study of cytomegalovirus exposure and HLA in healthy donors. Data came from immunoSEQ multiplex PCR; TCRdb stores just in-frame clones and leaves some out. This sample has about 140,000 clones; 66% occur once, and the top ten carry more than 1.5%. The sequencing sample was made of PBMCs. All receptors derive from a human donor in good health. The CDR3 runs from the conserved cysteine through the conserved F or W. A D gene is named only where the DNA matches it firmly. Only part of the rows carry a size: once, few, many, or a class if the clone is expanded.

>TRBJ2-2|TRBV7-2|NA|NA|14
CASTTEPHTGELFF
TGTGCCAGCACCACAGAGCCGCACACCGGGGAGCTGTTTTTT
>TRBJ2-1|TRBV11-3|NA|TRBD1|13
CASSYGDRSEQFF
TGTGCCAGCAGCTATGGGGACAGGTCAGAGCAGTTCTTC
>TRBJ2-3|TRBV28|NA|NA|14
CASTISVSTDTQYF
TGTGCCAGCACCATTAGCGTGAGCACAGATACGCAGTATTTT
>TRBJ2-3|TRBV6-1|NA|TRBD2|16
CASSVLAGVDLDTQYF
TGTGCCAGCAGTGTCTTAGCGGGAGTGGACCTAGATACGCAGTATTTT
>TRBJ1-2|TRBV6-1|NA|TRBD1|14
CASSENGRGRGYTF
TGTGCCAGCAGTGAAAATGGAAGGGGGCGAGGCTACACCTTC
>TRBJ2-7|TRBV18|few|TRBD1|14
CASSTGTGSYEQYF
TGTGCCAGCTCAACCGGGACAGGGTCTTACGAGCAGTACTTC
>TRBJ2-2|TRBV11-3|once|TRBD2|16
CASSLVLAENTGELFF
TGTGCCAGCAGCTTAGTTCTAGCGGAGAACACCGGGGAGCTGTTTTTT
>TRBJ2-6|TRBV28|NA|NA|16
CASSLNQGAGANVLTF
TGTGCCAGCAGTTTAAACCAGGGTGCTGGGGCCAACGTCCTGACTTTC
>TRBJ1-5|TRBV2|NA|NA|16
CASSVGAGMRAQPQHF
TGTGCCAGCAGTGTAGGGGCGGGGATGAGGGCTCAGCCCCAGCATTTT
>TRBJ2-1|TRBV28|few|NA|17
CASSSAEGAIYDNEQFF
TGTGCCAGCAGTTCGGCGGAGGGGGCGATTTACGACAATGAGCAGTTCTTC
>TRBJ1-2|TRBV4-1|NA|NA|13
CASSHGEGYGYTF
TGCGCCAGCAGCCACGGGGAGGGCTATGGCTACACCTTC
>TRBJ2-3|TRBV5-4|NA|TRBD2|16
CASSPASGRSTDTQYF
TGTGCCAGCAGCCCCGCTAGCGGGAGGAGCACAGATACGCAGTATTTT
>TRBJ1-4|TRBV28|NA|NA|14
CASSWAVGREKLFF
TGTGCCAGCAGTTGGGCCGTGGGCCGAGAAAAACTGTTTTTT
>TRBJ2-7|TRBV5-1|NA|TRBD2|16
CASSLTSGASSYEQYF
TGCGCCAGCAGCTTAACTAGCGGAGCTAGCTCCTACGAGCAGTACTTC
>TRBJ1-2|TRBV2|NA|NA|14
CASSRTGLGYGYTF
TGTGCCAGCAGCCGAACAGGGTTGGGCTATGGCTACACCTTC
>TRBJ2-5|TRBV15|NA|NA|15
CATSRVSVSQETQYF
TGTGCCACCAGCAGAGTTAGCGTTTCTCAAGAGACCCAGTACTTC
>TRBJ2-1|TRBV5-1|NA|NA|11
CASSLGRGEFF
TGCGCCAGCAGCTTGGGGAGGGGAGAGTTCTTC
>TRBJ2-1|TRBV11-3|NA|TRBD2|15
CATKGRAGGNDEQFF
TGTGCCACGAAGGGAAGAGCGGGAGGAAACGATGAGCAGTTCTTC
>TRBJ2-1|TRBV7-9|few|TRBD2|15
CASSGQREGPGEQFF
TGTGCCAGCAGCGGGCAGCGGGAGGGCCCGGGGGAGCAGTTCTTC
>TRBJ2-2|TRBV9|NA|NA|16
CASTPSPGVATGELFF
TGTGCCAGCACCCCTTCACCAGGGGTCGCAACCGGGGAGCTGTTTTTT
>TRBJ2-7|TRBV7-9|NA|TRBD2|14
CASSLKPSGRAQYF
TGTGCCAGCAGCCTAAAGCCTAGCGGGAGGGCCCAGTACTTC
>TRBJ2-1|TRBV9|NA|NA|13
CASSPSSYNEQFF
TGTGCCAGCAGCCCGAGCTCCTACAATGAGCAGTTCTTC
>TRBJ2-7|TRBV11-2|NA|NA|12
CASSLTSYEQYF
TGTGCCAGCAGCCTAACTAGCTACGAGCAGTACTTC
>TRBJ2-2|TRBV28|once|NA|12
CASPGNTGELFF
TGTGCCAGCCCAGGGAACACCGGGGAGCTGTTTTTT
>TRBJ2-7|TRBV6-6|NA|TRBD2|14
CASSRLAGTGEQYF
TGTGCCAGCAGTCGACTAGCGGGAACGGGGGAGCAGTACTTC
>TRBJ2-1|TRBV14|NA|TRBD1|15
CASSQRTGGIYEQFF
TGTGCCAGCAGCCAAAGGACAGGGGGCATCTATGAGCAGTTCTTC
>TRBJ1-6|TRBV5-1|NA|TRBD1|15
CASSSRTGGDSPLHF
TGCGCCAGCAGCTCCCGGACAGGGGGAGACTCACCCCTCCACTTT
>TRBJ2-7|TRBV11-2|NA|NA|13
CASRKMGPNEQYF
TGTGCCAGCAGAAAGATGGGGCCCAACGAGCAGTACTTC
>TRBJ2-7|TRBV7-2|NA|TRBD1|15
CASSFPGQGAWEQYF
TGTGCCAGCAGCTTCCCGGGACAGGGGGCGTGGGAGCAGTACTTC
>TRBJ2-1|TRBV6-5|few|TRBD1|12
CASSQTGYEQFF
TGTGCCAGCAGTCAGACAGGGTATGAGCAGTTCTTC
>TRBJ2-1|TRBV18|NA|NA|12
CASSPDSNEQFF
TGTGCCAGCTCACCCGATAGCAATGAGCAGTTCTTC
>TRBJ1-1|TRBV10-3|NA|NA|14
CAIRAGRENTEAFF
TGTGCCATCAGAGCGGGACGGGAGAACACTGAAGCTTTCTTT
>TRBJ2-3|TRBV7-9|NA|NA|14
CASSAWSGTDTQYF
TGTGCCAGCAGCGCTTGGAGCGGAACAGATACGCAGTATTTT
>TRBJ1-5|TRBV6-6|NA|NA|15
CASSYSSSSNQPQHF
TGTGCCAGCAGTTACTCGTCGAGTAGCAATCAGCCCCAGCATTTT
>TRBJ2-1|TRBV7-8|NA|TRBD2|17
CASSFATGLAVNNEQFF
TGTGCCAGCAGCTTCGCGACGGGACTAGCGGTGAACAATGAGCAGTTCTTC